The source of this T cell receptor (beta chain) is a study of T cells in Graves' hyperthyroidism and ophthalmopathy. Regions amplified from RNA transcripts were the TCR beta CDR3 regions. HTBI primers were the set used in a first-round RT-PCR of the TCR CDR3. TCRdb ran MiXCR on the multiplex PCR reads and lists one entry per CDR3 protein. The data contain some 570,000 distinct CDR3 sequences, roughly 15% of them singletons. This clonotype was detected a few times. The V and J ends lost 0 bases and 4 bases, in that order; junction bases with no gene match: 6. This CDR3 is built from 15 residues. Germline V gene lookup returns CDR1 SGHDT and CDR2 YYEEEE.

The chain recombines TRBV5-6 with TRBJ1-2; 7 nucleotides line up with TRBD1. The sequence was collected from a woman between 18 and 30 years old with Graves' ophthalmopathy. Sequenced material: blood. The CDR3 bases are TGTGCCAGCAGCTTGGAGTTGGCAGGGGGCTATGGCTACACCTTC. Residues: CASSLELAGGYGYTF.